These T cell receptor beta chains were read from a single sample in a study of blood T cell repertoires in COVID-19. The data were produced by immunoSEQ multiplex PCR, yet TCRdb's version contains in-frame clones alone and is incomplete. The sample has about 73,000 clones, over 80% seen once. The sample taken for sequencing was peripheral blood. These receptors were taken from a man older than 75 with active or convalescent COVID-19. Each CDR3 is given with its conserved first and last residue. The order of the fields is D gene, clone size, V gene, J gene, CDR3 protein, CDR3 DNA. D genes are given only for firm matches. Not every row has a clone size; where given, it reads once, few, many or a size class.

d_gene: TRBD2
abundance: few
v_gene: TRBV6-5
j_gene: TRBJ2-5
CDR3aa: CASRLAGVETQYF
CDR3nt: TGTGCCAGCAGACTAGCGGGAGTGGAGACCCAGTACTTC

d_gene: TRBD1
abundance: NA
v_gene: TRBV5-1
j_gene: TRBJ2-2
CDR3aa: CASSATGADTGELFF
CDR3nt: TGCGCCAGCAGCGCGACAGGGGCCGACACCGGGGAGCTGTTTTTT

d_gene: NA
abundance: NA
v_gene: TRBV27
j_gene: TRBJ2-1
CDR3aa: CASSLSQGSYNEQFF
CDR3nt: TGTGCCAGCAGTTTAAGCCAGGGCTCCTACAATGAGCAGTTCTTC

d_gene: TRBD2
abundance: NA
v_gene: TRBV5-1
j_gene: TRBJ2-5
CDR3aa: CASSPGLGGGETQYF
CDR3nt: TGCGCCAGCAGCCCTGGCCTCGGGGGGGGCGAGACCCAGTACTTC

d_gene: TRBD1
abundance: NA
v_gene: TRBV27
j_gene: TRBJ2-4
CDR3aa: CASSPGTGKNIQYF
CDR3nt: TGTGCCAGCAGTCCCGGGACAGGCAAAAACATTCAGTACTTC

d_gene: TRBD1
abundance: NA
v_gene: TRBV5-1
j_gene: TRBJ2-7
CDR3aa: CASSLTGGNEQYF
CDR3nt: TGCGCCAGCAGTCTGACAGGGGGTAACGAGCAGTACTTC

d_gene: TRBD1
abundance: NA
v_gene: TRBV6-5
j_gene: TRBJ1-1
CDR3aa: CASRHRGGTEAFF
CDR3nt: TGTGCCAGCAGACACAGGGGCGGCACTGAAGCTTTCTTT

d_gene: NA
abundance: NA
v_gene: TRBV5-1
j_gene: TRBJ1-1
CDR3aa: CASSPQGRRTEAFF
CDR3nt: TGCGCCAGCAGCCCACAGGGAAGGCGCACTGAAGCTTTCTTT

d_gene: NA
abundance: NA
v_gene: TRBV6-5
j_gene: TRBJ1-4
CDR3aa: CASSYRQGLNEKLFF
CDR3nt: TGTGCCAGCAGTTACAGGCAGGGCCTAAATGAAAAACTGTTTTTT

d_gene: NA
abundance: NA
v_gene: TRBV3-1/TRBV3-2
j_gene: TRBJ2-3
CDR3aa: CASSQEAAALVRTDTQYF
CDR3nt: TGTGCCAGCAGCCAAGAAGCGGCCGCCCTGGTTCGCACAGATACGCAGTATTTT

d_gene: TRBD1
abundance: NA
v_gene: TRBV6-5
j_gene: TRBJ1-6
CDR3aa: CASSYSRDSYNSPLHF
CDR3nt: TGTGCCAGCAGTTACTCGAGGGACAGTTATAATTCACCCCTCCACTTT

d_gene: TRBD1
abundance: NA
v_gene: TRBV3-1/TRBV3-2
j_gene: TRBJ1-6
CDR3aa: CASSQEGTAYYNSPLHF
CDR3nt: TGTGCCAGCAGCCAAGAGGGGACAGCCTATTATAATTCACCCCTCCACTTT

d_gene: NA
abundance: NA
v_gene: TRBV6-6
j_gene: TRBJ1-6
CDR3aa: CASSPREGGYNSPLHF
CDR3nt: TGTGCCAGCAGTCCCCGAGAGGGGGGGTATAATTCACCCCTCCACTTT

d_gene: NA
abundance: NA
v_gene: TRBV28
j_gene: TRBJ2-5
CDR3aa: CASSLGLVGVETQYF
CDR3nt: TGTGCCAGCAGTTTAGGTCTTGTGGGAGTTGAGACCCAGTACTTC

d_gene: TRBD2
abundance: NA
v_gene: TRBV10-3
j_gene: TRBJ2-5
CDR3aa: CAISGAPSGGVYQETQYF
CDR3nt: TGTGCCATCAGTGGTGCTCCTAGCGGGGGAGTGTACCAAGAGACCCAGTACTTC

d_gene: TRBD2
abundance: NA
v_gene: TRBV5-5
j_gene: TRBJ2-2
CDR3aa: CASSFSGTNTGELFF
CDR3nt: TGTGCCAGCAGCTTTAGCGGGACTAACACCGGGGAGCTGTTTTTT

d_gene: NA
abundance: NA
v_gene: TRBV25-1
j_gene: TRBJ1-6
CDR3aa: CASSEQDFNSPLHF
CDR3nt: TGTGCCAGCAGTGAACAGGATTTTAATTCACCCCTCCACTTT

d_gene: NA
abundance: NA
v_gene: TRBV5-1
j_gene: TRBJ1-2
CDR3aa: CASSAGGPPYGYTF
CDR3nt: TGCGCCAGCAGCGCCGGGGGGCCCCCCTATGGCTACACCTTC

d_gene: TRBD1
abundance: NA
v_gene: TRBV30
j_gene: TRBJ2-7
CDR3aa: CAMTGEAYEQYF
CDR3nt: TGTGCTATGACAGGGGAGGCCTACGAGCAGTACTTC

d_gene: NA
abundance: NA
v_gene: TRBV18
j_gene: TRBJ2-7
CDR3aa: CASTELQGYEQYF
CDR3nt: TGTGCCAGCACGGAGTTACAGGGCTACGAGCAGTACTTC

d_gene: TRBD1
abundance: NA
v_gene: TRBV30
j_gene: TRBJ1-4
CDR3aa: CAWSADRGNEKLFF
CDR3nt: TGTGCCTGGAGTGCGGACAGGGGGAATGAAAAACTGTTTTTT

d_gene: NA
abundance: NA
v_gene: TRBV28
j_gene: TRBJ1-3
CDR3aa: CASSPQGLSGNTIYF
CDR3nt: TGTGCCAGCAGCCCACAGGGCCTCTCTGGAAACACCATATATTTT

d_gene: TRBD1
abundance: NA
v_gene: TRBV5-1
j_gene: TRBJ1-1
CDR3aa: CASSRAGGVFGEAFF
CDR3nt: TGCGCCAGCAGCCGCGCAGGGGGTGTCTTCGGTGAAGCTTTCTTT

d_gene: NA
abundance: NA
v_gene: TRBV5-1
j_gene: TRBJ1-2
CDR3aa: CASSLETGGGYTF
CDR3nt: TGCGCCAGCAGCTTAGAGACAGGAGGTGGCTACACCTTC

d_gene: TRBD1
abundance: once
v_gene: TRBV13
j_gene: TRBJ2-7
CDR3aa: CASSPDRGRQYF
CDR3nt: TGTGCCAGCAGCCCTGACAGGGGCCGGCAGTACTTC

d_gene: NA
abundance: NA
v_gene: TRBV29-1
j_gene: TRBJ2-3
CDR3aa: CSVNSGFTDTQYF
CDR3nt: TGCAGCGTTAACTCAGGCTTTACAGATACGCAGTATTTT

d_gene: NA
abundance: NA
v_gene: TRBV30
j_gene: TRBJ1-6
CDR3aa: CAWDLMTGRSPLHF
CDR3nt: TGTGCCTGGGACCTCATGACAGGAAGGTCACCCCTCCACTTT

d_gene: TRBD1
abundance: many
v_gene: TRBV7-2
j_gene: TRBJ2-7
CDR3aa: CASSFGQGTGNEQYF
CDR3nt: TGTGCCAGCAGCTTCGGACAGGGAACGGGCAACGAGCAGTACTTC

d_gene: NA
abundance: few
v_gene: TRBV28
j_gene: TRBJ2-2
CDR3aa: CASSLLTGPGELFF
CDR3nt: TGTGCCAGCAGTTTATTGACAGGTCCCGGGGAGCTGTTTTTT

d_gene: NA
abundance: NA
v_gene: TRBV5-1
j_gene: TRBJ2-7
CDR3aa: CASRTGVGYEQYF
CDR3nt: TGCGCCAGCAGAACAGGAGTAGGATACGAGCAGTACTTC

d_gene: TRBD1
abundance: NA
v_gene: TRBV5-1
j_gene: TRBJ1-3
CDR3aa: CASSLGDSPGNTIYF
CDR3nt: TGCGCCAGCAGCTTGGGGGACAGTCCCGGAAACACCATATATTTT

d_gene: NA
abundance: NA
v_gene: TRBV28
j_gene: TRBJ1-1
CDR3aa: CASSLQGANTEAFF
CDR3nt: TGTGCCAGCAGTTTGCAGGGCGCGAACACTGAAGCTTTCTTT

d_gene: NA
abundance: NA
v_gene: TRBV4-2
j_gene: TRBJ1-2
CDR3aa: CASSQEKGWGGYTF
CDR3nt: TGTGCCAGCAGCCAGGAAAAGGGGTGGGGTGGCTACACCTTC

d_gene: NA
abundance: NA
v_gene: TRBV6-5
j_gene: TRBJ2-3
CDR3aa: CASSRTVDFPDTQYF
CDR3nt: TGTGCCAGCAGCCGGACAGTCGACTTCCCAGATACGCAGTATTTT

d_gene: TRBD1
abundance: few
v_gene: TRBV6-6
j_gene: TRBJ2-3
CDR3aa: CASIRTGRRDTQYF
CDR3nt: TGTGCCAGCATCAGGACAGGCCGACGGGATACGCAGTATTTT

d_gene: NA
abundance: NA
v_gene: TRBV6-5
j_gene: TRBJ2-7
CDR3aa: CATSPAGGNYEQYF
CDR3nt: TGTGCCACCTCTCCAGCCGGGGGAAACTACGAGCAGTACTTC

d_gene: TRBD2
abundance: NA
v_gene: TRBV27
j_gene: TRBJ2-2
CDR3aa: CASSLRRGTSGVGDTGELFF
CDR3nt: TGTGCCAGCAGTTTAAGAAGAGGGACTAGCGGGGTCGGGGACACCGGGGAGCTGTTTTTT

d_gene: TRBD2
abundance: NA
v_gene: TRBV9
j_gene: TRBJ2-2
CDR3aa: CASSASGRAVTGELFF
CDR3nt: TGTGCCAGCAGCGCTAGCGGGAGGGCCGTCACCGGGGAGCTGTTTTTT

d_gene: NA
abundance: NA
v_gene: TRBV24-1
j_gene: TRBJ1-4
CDR3aa: CATRGSTTNEKLFF
CDR3nt: TGTGCCACCAGGGGCAGTACAACTAATGAAAAACTGTTTTTT

d_gene: NA
abundance: NA
v_gene: TRBV7-9
j_gene: TRBJ1-5
CDR3aa: CASSLEQGLNAPQHF
CDR3nt: TGTGCCAGCAGCTTAGAACAGGGCCTTAATGCGCCCCAGCATTTT

d_gene: TRBD1
abundance: NA
v_gene: TRBV30
j_gene: TRBJ1-5
CDR3aa: CAWDRQGGNQPQHF
CDR3nt: TGTGCCTGGGACCGACAGGGAGGCAATCAGCCCCAGCATTTT

d_gene: TRBD1
abundance: NA
v_gene: TRBV30
j_gene: TRBJ2-5
CDR3aa: CAWRSPGQGKTQYF
CDR3nt: TGTGCCTGGAGATCCCCGGGACAGGGAAAGACCCAGTACTTC

d_gene: NA
abundance: once
v_gene: TRBV5-1
j_gene: TRBJ1-3
CDR3aa: CASSLEPQGSGNTIYF
CDR3nt: TGCGCCAGCAGCTTGGAACCCCAGGGATCTGGAAACACCATATATTTT

d_gene: TRBD1
abundance: NA
v_gene: TRBV11-3
j_gene: TRBJ2-7
CDR3aa: CASSLRDRTYEQYF
CDR3nt: TGTGCCAGCAGCCTCCGGGACAGGACCTACGAGCAGTACTTC

d_gene: NA
abundance: few
v_gene: TRBV4-1
j_gene: TRBJ2-1
CDR3aa: CASSQVSPPGEQFF
CDR3nt: TGCGCCAGCAGCCAGGTGTCCCCCCCGGGTGAGCAGTTCTTC

d_gene: NA
abundance: NA
v_gene: TRBV27
j_gene: TRBJ1-6
CDR3aa: CASSSGGVYNSPLHF
CDR3nt: TGTGCCAGCAGCTCCGGCGGGGTCTATAATTCACCCCTCCACTTT

d_gene: NA
abundance: NA
v_gene: TRBV4-3
j_gene: TRBJ2-5
CDR3aa: CASSQSADRGETQYF
CDR3nt: TGCGCCAGCAGCCAAAGCGCGGACAGAGGGGAGACCCAGTACTTC

d_gene: NA
abundance: NA
v_gene: TRBV7-2
j_gene: TRBJ2-3
CDR3aa: CASSTQTDVGTDTQYF
CDR3nt: TGTGCCAGCAGCACCCAGACAGATGTGGGGACAGATACGCAGTATTTT

d_gene: TRBD1
abundance: NA
v_gene: TRBV3-1/TRBV3-2
j_gene: TRBJ1-2
CDR3aa: CASSPGTGGSYGYTF
CDR3nt: TGTGCCAGCAGCCCCGGGACAGGGGGCTCCTATGGCTACACCTTC

d_gene: NA
abundance: NA
v_gene: TRBV6-6
j_gene: TRBJ2-3
CDR3aa: CASSSIISADTQYF
CDR3nt: TGTGCCAGCAGTTCCATAATTAGCGCAGATACGCAGTATTTT

d_gene: NA
abundance: NA
v_gene: TRBV6-5
j_gene: TRBJ1-4
CDR3aa: CASPLGGAGEKLFF
CDR3nt: TGTGCCAGCCCCTTAGGGGGGGCGGGAGAAAAACTGTTTTTT

d_gene: TRBD1
abundance: NA
v_gene: TRBV7-9
j_gene: TRBJ1-2
CDR3aa: CASSSRDRGNYGYTF
CDR3nt: TGTGCCAGCAGCAGCCGGGACAGGGGAAACTATGGCTACACCTTC

d_gene: NA
abundance: NA
v_gene: TRBV6-1
j_gene: TRBJ1-5
CDR3aa: CASSEDSLIWPQHF
CDR3nt: TGTGCCAGCAGTGAAGACAGCTTGATCTGGCCCCAGCATTTT

d_gene: NA
abundance: NA
v_gene: TRBV23-1
j_gene: TRBJ1-2
CDR3aa: CASSHLRASGSGYTF
CDR3nt: TGCGCCAGCAGTCATTTGAGGGCCAGCGGGTCCGGCTACACCTTC

d_gene: NA
abundance: NA
v_gene: TRBV5-1
j_gene: TRBJ2-1
CDR3aa: CASSLGTTYNEQFF
CDR3nt: TGCGCCAGCAGCTTGGGGACAACTTACAATGAGCAGTTCTTC

d_gene: NA
abundance: few
v_gene: TRBV5-1
j_gene: TRBJ2-7
CDR3aa: CASSPDSGRPYHEQYF
CDR3nt: TGCGCCAGCAGCCCGGACTCGGGGAGGCCGTACCACGAGCAGTACTTC

d_gene: NA
abundance: NA
v_gene: TRBV3-1/TRBV3-2
j_gene: TRBJ2-5
CDR3aa: CASSPLTVQETQYF
CDR3nt: TGTGCCAGCAGCCCTCTGACAGTCCAAGAGACCCAGTACTTC

d_gene: TRBD1
abundance: NA
v_gene: TRBV5-6
j_gene: TRBJ1-4
CDR3aa: CASSQLQGPANEKLFF
CDR3nt: TGTGCCAGCAGCCAATTACAGGGGCCGGCTAATGAAAAACTGTTTTTT